This T cell receptor (beta chain) was captured by sequencing in a study of early T cells in non-severe SARS-CoV-2 infection. Study-level background: RNA in bulk from unsorted whole blood was sequenced, and chains were unpaired.

This clonotype has at least ten counts. The target antigen is unknown. This CDR3 contains 15 residues. CDR1 SGHAT and CDR2 FQNNGV come from the germline V gene. V lost 5 bases and J lost 6; bases outside the gene matches: 6. Study-wide points: VDJdb matching favored anti-spike CD8 responses, missing private and CD4 specificities.

Individual cDNA molecules carried attached unique molecular identifiers. TCRdb analysed the 5' RACE reads with MiXCR anew, one entry per CDR3 protein. The repertoire includes 25,000 to 35,000 distinct CDR3 sequences, 5% to 5.5% of them detected once, and approximately 3.6% sits in the top ten. The chain links TRBV11-2 to TRBJ2-2; 10 nucleotides line up with TRBD2. The clonotype comes from an adult who was a healthcare worker with PCR-confirmed SARS-CoV-2 infection or an uninfected control (not recorded which). The specimen was whole blood. This chain's CDR3 is CASSDLAGASGELFF. Here the CDR3 DNA reads TGTGCCAGCAGCGACCTAGCGGGAGCCTCCGGGGAGCTGTTTTTT. The whole variable domain, remainder taken from reference TRBV11-2 and TRBJ2-2, is EAGVAQSPRYKIIEKRQSVAFWCNPISGHATLYWYQQILGQGPKLLIQFQNNGVVDDSQLPKDRFSAERLKGVDSTLKIQPAKLEDSAVYLCASSDLAGASGELFFGEGSRLTVL.